This T cell receptor beta chain was sequenced in a study of cytomegalovirus exposure and HLA in healthy donors. Findings and caveats of the study: Three chains linked to CMV were shown in vitro to be specific for CMV antigens. The authors listed over 150 TCR beta chains as cytomegalovirus-associated.

The germline V gene has CDR1 GTSNPN and CDR2 SVGIG (reference sequence). CDR3 length: 13 amino acids. Trimming removed 2 bases at V and 0 bases at J, with 7 bases between. The table came from immunoSEQ multiplex PCR; TCRdb's copy has only in-frame clones and leaves some out. The data contain 150,000 to 200,000 clones, about 85% of them singletons. On this clone: The target antigen is unknown.

This TCR was sampled from a man between 18 and 29 years old in good health and CMV-seropositive. Material for sequencing was PBMCs. The chain links TRBV30 to TRBJ1-1; the D gene is possibly TRBD1 (6 bases). CDR3 coding DNA: TGTGCCTGGAGTCGGGACATGAACACTGAAGCTTTCTTT. This codes for CAWSRDMNTEAFF.